This TCR beta chain originates from a study of beta chain features in type 1 diabetes. The germline V gene encodes CDR1 LGHNA and CDR2 YSLEER. Trimming shortened V by 1 base and J by 2 bases, and 23 bases separated the two germline ends. This CDR3 is 19 amino acids long. The whole isolated RNA underwent reverse transcription, so sequencing captured expressed TCRB transcripts. The data were produced by immunoSEQ multiplex PCR, yet TCRdb's version contains in-frame clones alone and is incomplete. The sample carries hundreds of thousands of clones, 15% to 20% recorded once. Populations obtained by sorting all exceeded 95% purity. Only a few counts were recorded for this clone.

What was sequenced was naive CD4+ T cells from blood. The source of this sequence is a woman in her late teens or twenties in good health. The chain recombines TRBV4-3 with TRBJ2-5; possible D gene TRBD2, 6 bases. This CDR3 is CASSQVGMSGRTPQETQYF. The DNA for the CDR3 is TGCGCCAGCAGCCAAGTCGGGATGTCGGGGAGGACTCCGCAAGAGACCCAGTACTTC.